This T cell receptor (beta chain) was observed in a study of human T cells and chemical hapten exposure. Overall study: While the approximately 25-week study was under way, patients received diphenylcyclopropenone on the scalp every week. Per-sample TCR yield variability stemmed mainly from small pooled library volume differences.

Worth noting for this clonotype: The antigen is unknown.

Study-wide results and caveats: Relative to controls, expanded TCRs formed significantly more large CDR3 similarity clusters. Each of the donors had alopecia, so their immune responses may not resemble those of healthy people.

The CDR3 consists of 17 residues. J gave up 13 bases and V 2 bases, and 17 bases lay outside the gene matches. Germline V gene sequence: CDR1 SGHTA, CDR2 FQGNSA. One entry per CDR3 protein results from TCRdb running MiXCR on the RACE reads. The table shows around 300,000 distinct CDR3 sequences, with approximately 7.5% occurring only once. Sample time point: pre-sensitization, week 0. The treatment: therapeutic diphenylcyclopropenone sensitization with weekly scalp DPC. This receptor was taken from a man aged 18 to 35 with alopecia areata. Some clones in this sample may be carry-over from other donors' samples. The sample was whole blood, taken in connection with sensitization to the hapten diphenylcyclopropenone (DPC). The chain has TRBV7-2 and TRBJ1-6, with 7 nucleotides matching TRBD1. The CDR3 loop is CASSLIGTASPKPPLHF. As DNA, the CDR3 is TGTGCCAGCAGCTTAATCGGGACAGCATCCCCAAAGCCCCCCCTCCACTTT.